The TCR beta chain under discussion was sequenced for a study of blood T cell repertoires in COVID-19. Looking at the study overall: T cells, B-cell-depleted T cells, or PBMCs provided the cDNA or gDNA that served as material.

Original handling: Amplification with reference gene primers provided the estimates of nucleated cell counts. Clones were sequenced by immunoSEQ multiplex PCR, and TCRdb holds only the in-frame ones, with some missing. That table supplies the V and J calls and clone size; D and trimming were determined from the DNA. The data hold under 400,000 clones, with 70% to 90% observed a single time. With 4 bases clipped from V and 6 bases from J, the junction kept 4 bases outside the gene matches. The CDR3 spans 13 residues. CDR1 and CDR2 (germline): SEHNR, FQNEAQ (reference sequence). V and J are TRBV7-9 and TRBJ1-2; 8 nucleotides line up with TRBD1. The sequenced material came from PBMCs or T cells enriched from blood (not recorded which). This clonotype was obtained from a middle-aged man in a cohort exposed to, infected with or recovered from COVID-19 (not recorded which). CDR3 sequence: CASSWDRSNGYTF. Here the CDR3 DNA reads TGTGCCAGCAGCTGGGACAGGTCTAATGGCTACACCTTC.